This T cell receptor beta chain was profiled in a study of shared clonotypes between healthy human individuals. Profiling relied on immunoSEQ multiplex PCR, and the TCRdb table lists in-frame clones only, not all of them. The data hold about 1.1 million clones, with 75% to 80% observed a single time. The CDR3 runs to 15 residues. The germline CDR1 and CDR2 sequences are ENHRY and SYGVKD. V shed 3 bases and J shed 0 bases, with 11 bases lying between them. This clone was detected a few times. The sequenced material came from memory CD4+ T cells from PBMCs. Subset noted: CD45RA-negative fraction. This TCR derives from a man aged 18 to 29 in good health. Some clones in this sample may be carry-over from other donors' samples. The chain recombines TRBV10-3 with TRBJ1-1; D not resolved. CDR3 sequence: CAISDSGGMNTEAFF. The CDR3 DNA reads TGTGCCATCAGTGATTCAGGTGGAATGAACACTGAAGCTTTCTTT.